One and the same sample provided the 27 T cell receptor beta chains below, sequenced in a study of blood T cell repertoires in COVID-19. Generated by immunoSEQ multiplex PCR, the TCRdb table keeps only in-frame clones and is missing some. This table holds 60,000 or so clones, about 88% found once. Sequenced: peripheral blood. The receptors were gathered from a woman in her sixties or seventies with active COVID-19.

The J gene is TRBJ2-1, the V gene TRBV11-2; D perhaps matches TRBD2 (5 bases). The V and J ends lost 4 bases and 8 bases respectively, with 12 bases between them. CDR1 is SGHAT and CDR2 is FQNNGV in the germline V gene. The CDR3 is 13 residues long. CDR3 protein: CASSSAGRDEQFF. In DNA, the CDR3 is TGTGCCAGCAGCTCTGCGGGTAGGGATGAGCAGTTCTTC.

This clone was observed a single time. The rearrangement joins TRBV9 to TRBJ1-1, with a tentative D call TRBD1 (5 bases). The CDR3 is 15 amino acids. V gave up 1 base and J gave up 4 bases, with 14 bases separating them. Germline V gene data show CDR1 as SGDLS and CDR2 as YYNGEE. This chain's CDR3 is CASSVSAGPVTEAFF. The CDR3 nucleotides are TGTGCCAGCAGCGTATCTGCAGGGCCGGTCACTGAAGCTTTCTTT.

This clone was counted once. The genes are TRBV4-1 and TRBJ1-6; 10 bases fit TRBD1. This CDR3 spans 19 amino acids. V dropped 0 bases and J dropped 0; count of bases not matched to a gene: 5. Germline V gives CDR1 MGHRA, CDR2 YSYEKL. This CDR3 is CASSQDRDRGSSYNSPLHF. CDR3 nucleotide sequence: TGCGCCAGCAGCCAAGATCGGGACAGGGGTAGCTCCTATAATTCACCCCTCCACTTT.

This chain connects TRBV28 to TRBJ2-2; 8 bases are a match to TRBD1. This CDR3 has 17 residues. In germline, CDR1 is MDHEN, CDR2 SYDVKM. J was trimmed by 4 bases and V by 3 bases; bases with no gene match: 10. CDR3 DNA: TGTGCCAGCAGTTTTTTACAGGACAGGGTTGGCACCGGGGAGCTGTTTTTT. It encodes CASSFLQDRVGTGELFF.

This chain connects TRBV9 to TRBJ2-7; D is unclear. The CDR3 loop spans 13 amino acids. V gave up 0 bases and J gave up 5 bases, with 9 bases separating them. Germline loops: CDR1 SGDLS, CDR2 YYNGEE. CDR3: CASSVAPEDEQYF. For the CDR3, the DNA is TGTGCCAGCAGCGTAGCCCCCGAGGACGAGCAGTACTTC.

This chain connects TRBV7-2 to TRBJ2-7; 7 bases align to TRBD1. J lost 2 bases, V lost 5 bases, and 6 bases had no gene match. This CDR3 has 14 amino acids. The germline CDR1 and CDR2 sequences are SGHTA and FQGNSA. The CDR3: CASSHRDRPYEQYF. In DNA, the CDR3 is TGTGCCAGCAGCCACCGGGACAGACCCTACGAGCAGTACTTC.

This chain joins TRBV6-2 or TRBV6-3 and TRBJ1-5; D is unclear. The CDR3 loop spans 14 amino acids. CDR1 MNHEY and CDR2 SVGEGT come from the germline V gene. V was pared by 0 bases and J by 9 bases, with 12 bases between. The CDR3 DNA sequence: TGTGCCAGCAGTTACTCGGCCCTTCCTGGGCCCCAGCATTTT. Its translation: CASSYSALPGPQHF.

V and J are TRBV10-1 and TRBJ1-1; 8 nucleotides agree with TRBD1. This CDR3 has 14 amino acids. With 8 bases clipped from V and 4 bases from J, the junction kept 9 bases outside the gene matches. Germline V gene sequence: CDR1 WNHNN, CDR2 SYGVQD (reference sequence). The CDR3 here is CASLLDRGVTEAFF. The CDR3 bases are TGCGCCAGCTTATTAGACAGGGGCGTCACTGAAGCTTTCTTT.

The rearrangement links TRBV15 to TRBJ1-2, with D tentatively TRBD1 (6 bases). Germline V CDR1 and CDR2: LNHNV, YYDKDF (reference sequence). The CDR3 consists of 16 residues. Between the trimmed V and J ends, which lost 3 bases and 4 bases, there was a span of 18 bases. Here the CDR3 reads CATSSRAHRATYGYTF. The CDR3 nucleotides read TGTGCCACCAGCAGTCGGGCTCACAGGGCCACCTATGGCTACACCTTC.

This sequence joins TRBV27 and TRBJ2-5; TRBD1 agrees at 7 bases. V was clipped by 7 bases and J by 5 bases; unmatched bases: 13. Germline V gene data show CDR1 as MNHEY and CDR2 as SMNVEV (reference sequence). The CDR3 loop spans 15 amino acids. The CDR3 DNA reads as TGTGCCAGCACTCGAGTGAGGGGGCTGGGCGAGACCCAGTACTTC. Amino acid sequence: CASTRVRGLGETQYF.

The V and J genes are TRBV7-8 and TRBJ2-3; perhaps TRBD2 as D (6 bases). This CDR3 has 15 residues. Germline assignment: CDR1 SGHVS and CDR2 FQNEAQ. The V gene lost 2 bases and the J gene lost 2 bases, with 11 bases spanning the gap. Here the CDR3 DNA reads TGTGCCAGCAGCTTAACGGGGCGGGACACAGATACGCAGTATTTT. It translates to CASSLTGRDTDTQYF.

This sequence joins TRBV5-6 and TRBJ2-1; 8 bases map to TRBD2. Germline V gene sequence: CDR1 SGHDT, CDR2 YYEEEE. The CDR3 covers 16 residues. With 1 base clipped from V and 6 bases from J, the junction kept 9 bases outside the gene matches. The CDR3 sequence: CASSLLAGGPTNEQFF. The DNA of the CDR3 is TGTGCCAGCAGCTTGTTGGCGGGAGGCCCTACCAATGAGCAGTTCTTC.

The chain links TRBV9 to TRBJ2-5; TRBD2 matches 10 bases. This CDR3 is built from 14 residues. V lost 4 bases and J lost 5; bases outside the gene matches: 5. Germline CDR1 SGDLS, CDR2 YYNGEE. This chain's CDR3 is CASSSLAGAETQYF. The CDR3 DNA is TGTGCCAGCAGCTCGCTAGCGGGGGCCGAGACCCAGTACTTC.

CDR3 coding DNA: TGTGCCAGCAGCTTAAGCAGGGGCAGCATTGAGCAGTTCTTC. This translates into CASSLSRGSIEQFF. The V gene is TRBV11-3, the J gene TRBJ2-1, with D tentatively TRBD1 (6 bases). Germline-derived CDR1 and CDR2 are SGHNT and YENEEA. CDR3 length: 14 amino acids. The V and J ends lost 2 bases and 9 bases respectively, with 14 bases between them. The whole variable domain, remainder taken from reference TRBV11-3 and TRBJ2-1, is EAGVVQSPRYKIIEKKQPVAFWCNPISGHNTLYWYLQNLGQGPELLIRYENEEAVDDSQLPKDRFSAERLKGVDSTLKIQPAELGDSAVYLCASSLSRGSIEQFFGPGTRLTVL.

This clone has a handful of counts. The chain carries TRBV20-1 and TRBJ2-1; TRBD2 is a possible D gene (5 bases). Between the trimmed V and J ends, which lost 3 bases and 10 bases, there was a span of 19 bases. From germline, CDR1 is DFQATT and CDR2 SNEGSKA (reference sequence). This CDR3 region has 14 residues. As DNA, the CDR3 is TGCAGTGCTAGTGCGAGCCAGGACGGGGAGGAGCAGTTCTTC. It encodes CSASASQDGEEQFF.

The rearrangement links TRBV6-1 to TRBJ1-2; D perhaps matches TRBD1 (5 bases). The V end was cut by 4 bases, the J end by 6 bases, with 21 bases between. This CDR3 comprises 16 residues. CDR1 MNHNS and CDR2 SASEGT come from the germline V gene. CDR3 amino acids: CASSASPGHGRDGYTF. The DNA of the CDR3 is TGTGCCAGCAGTGCATCACCCGGGCATGGCAGGGATGGCTACACCTTC.

The chain recombines TRBV2 with TRBJ2-1; maybe TRBD2 (6 bases). This CDR3 region has 15 residues. Germline V gene sequence: CDR1 SNHLY, CDR2 FYNNEI. Trimming stripped 2 bases from V and 4 bases from J, with 12 bases between. CDR3 coding DNA: TGTGCCAGCAGTGAATCGGCTAGCGCTTACAATGAGCAGTTCTTC. This codes for CASSESASAYNEQFF.

Relative to its sample, this clone is medium-sized (0.01 to 0.1%). The V call is TRBV6-4, the J call TRBJ1-1; 9 positions agree with TRBD1. The junction had 11 bases not matched to a gene; V was cut back by 3 bases and J by 6 bases. CDR3 size: 16 residues. CDR1 and CDR2 (germline): MRHNA, SNTAGT. The CDR3 bases are TGTGCCAGCAGTGAACGACCGGGACAGGGTGCTTCTGAAGCTTTCTTT. It specifies CASSERPGQGASEAFF.

This chain links TRBV7-9 with TRBJ2-3; 7 bases align to TRBD2. This CDR3 has 16 amino acids. The V segment lost 1 base and the J segment 4 bases; nucleotides outside the gene matches: 8. In germline, CDR1 is SEHNR, CDR2 FQNEAQ (reference sequence). CDR3 sequence: CASSLVSSGLSDTQYF. The CDR3 coding sequence is TGTGCCAGCAGCTTAGTTAGTAGCGGGCTCTCAGATACGCAGTATTTT.

This chain joins TRBV5-1 and TRBJ1-3; 7 bases are shared with TRBD1. Germline V gene data show CDR1 as SGHRS and CDR2 as YFSETQ. The ends lost 3 bases at V and 4 bases at J; junction bases unmatched: 7. The CDR3 totals 15 residues. The CDR3 is CASSSTGQAGNTIYF. CDR3 bases: TGCGCCAGCAGCTCAACAGGACAGGCGGGAAACACCATATATTTT.

This sequence joins TRBV7-3 and TRBJ1-6; 8 nucleotides agree with TRBD1. CDR1 is SGHTA, CDR2 FQGTGA, per germline. The CDR3 loop spans 14 amino acids. The J segment lost 7 bases and the V segment lost 5 bases, leaving 4 bases of the junction unmatched. The CDR3 DNA is TGTGCCAGCAGCCGAGGACAGGGCAATTCACCCCTCCACTTT. As protein: CASSRGQGNSPLHF.

The chain uses TRBV2 and TRBJ2-1, with 13 positions matching TRBD2. This CDR3 is 15 amino acids long. Germline loops: CDR1 SNHLY, CDR2 FYNNEI. Trimming cost V 6 bases and J 1 base; bases outside gene matches: 0. In nucleotides, the CDR3 is TGTGCCAGCAGGGGACTAGCGGGATCCTACAATGAGCAGTTCTTC. It codes for CASRGLAGSYNEQFF.

The gene calls are TRBV5-5 and TRBJ1-5; 9 bases map to TRBD1. Germline values: CDR1 SGHKS, CDR2 YYEKEE (reference sequence). The CDR3 has 14 residues. V was pared by 5 bases and J by 6 bases, with 6 bases of the junction left unmatched. Written as DNA, the CDR3 is TGTGCCAGCAGGCCCGGGACAGGGAGTCAGCCCCAGCATTTT. Translated, it gives CASRPGTGSQPQHF.

The chain joins TRBV7-9 to TRBJ2-1, with D tentatively TRBD1 (5 bases). Trimming cost V 6 bases and J 2 bases, with 14 bases left between them. Germline CDR1 is SEHNR and CDR2 is FQNEAQ (reference sequence). This CDR3 region has 15 residues. The CDR3 region is CASSTVKGAYNEQFF. The CDR3, as DNA: TGTGCCAGCAGTACCGTTAAAGGGGCCTACAATGAGCAGTTCTTC. The full variable domain, its missing parts supplied by reference TRBV7-9 and TRBJ2-1, is DTGVSQNPRHKITKRGQNVTFRCDPISEHNRLYWYRQTLGQGPEFLTYFQNEAQLEKSRLLSDRFSAERPKGSFSTLEIQRTEQGDSAMYLCASSTVKGAYNEQFFGPGTRLTVL.

The V call is TRBV7-9, the J call TRBJ1-1; the match to TRBD1 covers 10 bases. The CDR3 has 16 residues. V dropped 3 bases and J dropped 4; count of bases not matched to a gene: 8. Germline CDR1 reads SEHNR; CDR2 reads FQNEAQ (reference sequence). CDR3 DNA: TGTGCCAGCAGCTTGGGACAGGGGTTTAGGTTCACTGAAGCTTTCTTT. Protein product: CASSLGQGFRFTEAFF.

J is TRBJ2-5 and V is TRBV27; the D gene is possibly TRBD1 (6 bases). Between the trimmed V and J ends, which lost 6 bases and 5 bases, there was a span of 16 bases. Per the germline V gene, CDR1 is MNHEY and CDR2 is SMNVEV (reference sequence). The CDR3 spans 14 residues. Here the CDR3 DNA reads TGTGCCAGCAGGGTAAGGGGGACGTGGGAGACCCAGTACTTC. It encodes CASRVRGTWETQYF.

The chain employs TRBV9 and TRBJ1-2, with 8 bases matching TRBD1. The trim removed 3 bases at V and 8 bases at J, leaving 6 bases unmatched. Germline loops: CDR1 SGDLS, CDR2 YYNGEE. CDR3 size: 13 residues. The CDR3 coding sequence is TGTGCCAGCAGCGAGACAGGGGTCGACGGCTACACCTTC. It encodes CASSETGVDGYTF.